These T cell receptor beta chains were read from a single sample in a study of T cells after yellow fever vaccination. TCRdb analysed the 5' RACE reads with MiXCR anew, one entry per CDR3 protein. The repertoire consists of hundreds of thousands of distinct CDR3 sequences, with around 4% occurring once and the leading ten covering roughly a quarter. Sequencing was performed on PBMCs, taken on the day of the yellow fever booster vaccination. The source of these receptors is a man aged 18 to 29 who received the YFV17D yellow fever vaccine. The CDR3 runs from the conserved cysteine through the conserved F or W. Each record gives: clone size, V gene, CDR3 length, D gene, J gene, CDR3 DNA, CDR3 protein. D genes are given only for firm matches. Expanded clones get a size class; other rows say once, few or many, or leave the size out.

-	TRBV5-5	14	TRBD2	TRBJ2-1	TGTGCCAGCAGCCAGACTAGCGGAAACAATGAGCAGTTCTTC	CASSQTSGNNEQFF
few	TRBV7-3	13	-	TRBJ2-7	TGTGCCAGCAGCTTAGGGGGGCGCGACGAGCAGTACTTC	CASSLGGRDEQYF
few	TRBV15	17	TRBD2	TRBJ2-5	TGTGCCACCAGCAGAGACCCTAGCGGGGGGGCCCAAGAGACCCAGTACTTC	CATSRDPSGGAQETQYF
few	TRBV5-5	16	-	TRBJ2-5	TGTGCCAGCAGCTCCCCAGACAGGTCCGTCCAAGAGACCCAGTACTTC	CASSSPDRSVQETQYF
-	TRBV20-1	17	-	TRBJ1-6	TGCAGTGCTAGAGATAGGTCGGGATATCTCTATAATTCACCCCTCCACTTT	CSARDRSGYLYNSPLHF
many	TRBV7-8	15	TRBD2	TRBJ2-1	TGTGCCAGCAGCGGGACTAGCGGGGGGTACAATGAGCAGTTCTTC	CASSGTSGGYNEQFF
-	TRBV6-2/TRBV6-3	15	-	TRBJ2-3	TGTGCCAGCAAGATCCGGGACCGCGGGACAGATACGCAGTATTTT	CASKIRDRGTDTQYF
many	TRBV6-6	12	-	TRBJ2-5	TGTGCCAGCAGTTCCGGGGAAGAGACCCAGTACTTC	CASSSGEETQYF
many	TRBV4-3	15	-	TRBJ2-7	TGCGCCAGCAGCCAAGCCCGGGGGGCGTACTACGAGCAGTACTTC	CASSQARGAYYEQYF
many	TRBV5-6	15	-	TRBJ2-2	TGTGCCAGCAGCGTTACAGTGGCGGTAACCGGGGAGCTGTTTTTT	CASSVTVAVTGELFF
many	TRBV7-2	16	TRBD2	TRBJ2-5	TGTGCCAGCAGCTTAACGGGACTAGCGGTGGGCGAGACCCAGTACTTC	CASSLTGLAVGETQYF
many	TRBV7-9	13	-	TRBJ2-5	TGTGCCAGCAGCCATGGAACCGGAGAGACCCAGTACTTC	CASSHGTGETQYF
few	TRBV29-1	11	-	TRBJ1-2	TGCAGCGTTCTGTTCAGGGATGGCTACACCTTC	CSVLFRDGYTF
many	TRBV20-1	15	TRBD1	TRBJ2-5	TGCAGTGCGCCTATTCCGGGACAGGGGGGGGAGACCCAGTACTTC	CSAPIPGQGGETQYF
few	TRBV12-3/TRBV12-4	14	-	TRBJ1-1	TGTGCCAGCAGTCGGACAGATCTCTCGACTGAAGCTTTCTTT	CASSRTDLSTEAFF